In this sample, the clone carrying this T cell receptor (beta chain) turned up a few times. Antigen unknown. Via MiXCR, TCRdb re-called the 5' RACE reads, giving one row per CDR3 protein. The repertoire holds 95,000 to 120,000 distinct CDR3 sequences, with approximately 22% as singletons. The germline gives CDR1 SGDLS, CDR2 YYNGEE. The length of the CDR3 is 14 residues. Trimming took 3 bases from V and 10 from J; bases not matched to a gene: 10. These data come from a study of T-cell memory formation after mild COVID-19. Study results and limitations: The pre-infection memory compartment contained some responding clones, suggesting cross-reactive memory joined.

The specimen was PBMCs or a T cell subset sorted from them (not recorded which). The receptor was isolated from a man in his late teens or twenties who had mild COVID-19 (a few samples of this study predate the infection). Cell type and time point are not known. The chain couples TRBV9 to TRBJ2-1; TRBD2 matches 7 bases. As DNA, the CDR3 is TGTGCCAGCAGCGCGTCGGGAGGAGCGAGGGAGCAGTTCTTC. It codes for CASSASGGAREQFF.